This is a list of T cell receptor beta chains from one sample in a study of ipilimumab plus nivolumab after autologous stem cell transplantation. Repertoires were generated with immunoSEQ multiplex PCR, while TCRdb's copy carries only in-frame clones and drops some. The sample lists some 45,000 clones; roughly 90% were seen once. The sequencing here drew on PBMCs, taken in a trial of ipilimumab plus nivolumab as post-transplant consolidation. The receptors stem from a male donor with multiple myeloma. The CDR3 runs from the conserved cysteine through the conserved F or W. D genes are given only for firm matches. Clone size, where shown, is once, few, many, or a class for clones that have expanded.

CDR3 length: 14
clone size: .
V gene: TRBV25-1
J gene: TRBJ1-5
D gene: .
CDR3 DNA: TGTGCCAGCAGTGAGTGGAACAGCAATCAGCCCCAGCATTTT
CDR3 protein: CASSEWNSNQPQHF

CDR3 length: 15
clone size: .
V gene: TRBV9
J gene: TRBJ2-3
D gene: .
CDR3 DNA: TGTGCCAGCAGCGACGCAGGGCGGGACACAGATACGCAGTATTTT
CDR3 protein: CASSDAGRDTDTQYF

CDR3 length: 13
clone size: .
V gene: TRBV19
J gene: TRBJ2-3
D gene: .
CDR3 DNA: TGTGCCAGTAGTATCCCCCCGACAGATACGCAGTATTTT
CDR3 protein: CASSIPPTDTQYF

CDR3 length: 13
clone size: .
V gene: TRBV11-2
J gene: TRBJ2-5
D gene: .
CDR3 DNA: TGTGCCAGCAGCTTAGGGGGGAAAGAGACCCAGTACTTC
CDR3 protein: CASSLGGKETQYF

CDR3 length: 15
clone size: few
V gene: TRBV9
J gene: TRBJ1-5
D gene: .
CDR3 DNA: TGTGCCAGCAGCGTAGCCGGCGATAGCAATCAGCCCCAGCATTTT
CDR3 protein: CASSVAGDSNQPQHF

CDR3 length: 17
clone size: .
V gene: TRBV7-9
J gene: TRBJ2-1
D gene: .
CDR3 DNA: TGTGCCAGCAGTCCAAACACCGGGATCGGTGGGCACAATGAGCAGTTCTTC
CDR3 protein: CASSPNTGIGGHNEQFF

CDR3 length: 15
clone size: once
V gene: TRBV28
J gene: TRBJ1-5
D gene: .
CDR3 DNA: TGTGCCAGCAGGGGGGCTCAGCATCGCAATCAGCCCCAGCATTTT
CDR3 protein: CASRGAQHRNQPQHF

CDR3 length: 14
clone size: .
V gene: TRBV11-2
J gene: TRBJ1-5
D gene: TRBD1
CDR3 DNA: TGTGCCAGCAGCTTTGGGACAGGTGGGCAGCCCCAGCATTTT
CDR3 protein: CASSFGTGGQPQHF

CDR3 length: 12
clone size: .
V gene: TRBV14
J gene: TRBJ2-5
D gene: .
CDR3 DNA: TGTGCCAGCAGCCCACGGGGCTGGACCCAGTACTTC
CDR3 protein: CASSPRGWTQYF

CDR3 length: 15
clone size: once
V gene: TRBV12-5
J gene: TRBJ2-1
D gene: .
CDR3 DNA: TGTGCTAGTGCCCTTAGCGGTAGCTCCTACAATGAGCAGTTCTTC
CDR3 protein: CASALSGSSYNEQFF

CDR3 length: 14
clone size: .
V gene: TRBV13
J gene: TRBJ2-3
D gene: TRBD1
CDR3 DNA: TGTGCCAGCAGCTTACGACAGGGAACAGATACGCAGTATTTT
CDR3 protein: CASSLRQGTDTQYF

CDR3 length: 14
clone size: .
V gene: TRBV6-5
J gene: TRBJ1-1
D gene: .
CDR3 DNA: TGTGCCAGCAGCCCTTCGGGCGTTCTAACTGAAGCTTTCTTT
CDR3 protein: CASSPSGVLTEAFF

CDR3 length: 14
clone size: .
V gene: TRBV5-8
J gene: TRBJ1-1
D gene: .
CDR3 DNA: TGTGCCAGCAGCTTGACCGGATTTAACACTGAAGCTTTCTTT
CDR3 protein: CASSLTGFNTEAFF

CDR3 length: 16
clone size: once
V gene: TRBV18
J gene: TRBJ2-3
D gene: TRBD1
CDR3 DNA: TGTGCCAGCTCATCCAACAGGGGCGGCCGCACAGATACGCAGTATTTT
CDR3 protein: CASSSNRGGRTDTQYF

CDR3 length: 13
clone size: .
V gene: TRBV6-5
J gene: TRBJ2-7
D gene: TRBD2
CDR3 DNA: TGTGCCAGCAGTCATGGGAGGGCCTACGAGCAGTACTTC
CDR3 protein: CASSHGRAYEQYF

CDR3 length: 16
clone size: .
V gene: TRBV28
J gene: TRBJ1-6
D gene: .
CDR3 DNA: TGTGCCAGCAGTTTACTCTCAGGGACCTATAATTCACCCCTCCACTTT
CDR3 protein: CASSLLSGTYNSPLHF

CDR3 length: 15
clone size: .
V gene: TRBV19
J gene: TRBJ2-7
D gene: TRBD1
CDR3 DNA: TGTGCCAGTAGTATTAATGGCAGGGGGCTTTCCGAGCAGTACTTC
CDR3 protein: CASSINGRGLSEQYF

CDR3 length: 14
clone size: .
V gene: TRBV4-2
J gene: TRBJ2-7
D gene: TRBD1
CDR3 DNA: TGTGCCAGCAGCCAAGAGGGACAGGTCTACGAGCAGTACTTC
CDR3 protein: CASSQEGQVYEQYF

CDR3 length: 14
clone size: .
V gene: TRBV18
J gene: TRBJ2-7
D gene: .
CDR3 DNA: TGTGCCAGCTCACCGGGTCAGGGACCATACGAGCAGTACTTC
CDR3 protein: CASSPGQGPYEQYF

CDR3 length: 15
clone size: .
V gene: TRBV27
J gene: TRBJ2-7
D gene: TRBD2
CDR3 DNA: TGTGCCAGCGGTCCCCACTGGGGGGGGGCCTACGAGCAGTACTTC
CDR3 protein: CASGPHWGGAYEQYF

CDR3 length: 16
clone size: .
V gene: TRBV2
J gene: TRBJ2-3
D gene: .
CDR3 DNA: TGTGCCAGCAGTCGGGATATACCGACGAACTCAGATACGCAGTATTTT
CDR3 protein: CASSRDIPTNSDTQYF

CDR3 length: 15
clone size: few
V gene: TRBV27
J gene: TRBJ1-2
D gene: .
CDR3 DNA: TGTGCCAGCAGTTCCATAATAGGCAATAACTATGGCTACACCTTC
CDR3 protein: CASSSIIGNNYGYTF

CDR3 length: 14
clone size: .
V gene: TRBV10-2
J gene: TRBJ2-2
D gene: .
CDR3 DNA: TGCGCCAGCAGTGTGCAGGGGGGGATCGGGGAGCTGTTTTTT
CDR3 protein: CASSVQGGIGELFF

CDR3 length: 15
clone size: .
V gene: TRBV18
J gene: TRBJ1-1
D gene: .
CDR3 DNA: TGTGCCAGCTCACTAAAATGGGACACGAACACTGAAGCTTTCTTT
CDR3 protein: CASSLKWDTNTEAFF

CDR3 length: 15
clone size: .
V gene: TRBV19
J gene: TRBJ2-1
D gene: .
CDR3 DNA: TGTGCCAGTAGCACCAGGCCCCATGACCACAATGAGCAGTTCTTC
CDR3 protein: CASSTRPHDHNEQFF

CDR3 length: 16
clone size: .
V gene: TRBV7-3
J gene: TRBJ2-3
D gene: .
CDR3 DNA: TGTGCCAGCAGCCCCCGGGTAGCGGGTAGGGGGGATACGCAGTATTTT
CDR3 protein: CASSPRVAGRGDTQYF

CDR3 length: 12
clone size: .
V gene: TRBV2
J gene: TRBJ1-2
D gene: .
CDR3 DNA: TGTGCCATCCAACGGAACGAGAATGGCTACACCTTC
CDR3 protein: CAIQRNENGYTF

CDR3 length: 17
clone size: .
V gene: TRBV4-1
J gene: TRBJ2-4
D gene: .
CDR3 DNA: TGCGCCAGCAGCCAATCTCGGGGTCAGCGGGCCAAAAACATTCAGTACTTC
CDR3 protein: CASSQSRGQRAKNIQYF

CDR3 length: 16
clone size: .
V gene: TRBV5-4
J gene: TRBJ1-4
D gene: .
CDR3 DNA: TGTGCCAGCAGCCCCCGGTTGGGGGGCAGTGTTGAAAAACTGTTTTTT
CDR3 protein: CASSPRLGGSVEKLFF

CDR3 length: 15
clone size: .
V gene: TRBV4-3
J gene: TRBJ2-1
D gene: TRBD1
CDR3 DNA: TGCGCCAGCAGCGAAACCGGGACAGTAACCAATGAGCAGTTCTTC
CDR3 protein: CASSETGTVTNEQFF

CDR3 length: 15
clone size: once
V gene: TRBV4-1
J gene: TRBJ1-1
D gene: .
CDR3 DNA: TGCGCCAGCAGCCAAGGGGACCGAGAGAACACTGAAGCTTTCTTT
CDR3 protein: CASSQGDRENTEAFF

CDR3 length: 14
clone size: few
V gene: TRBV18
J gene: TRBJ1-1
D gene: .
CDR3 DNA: TGTGCCAGCTCACTAACGGCTTTGGACACTGAAGCTTTCTTT
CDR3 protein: CASSLTALDTEAFF

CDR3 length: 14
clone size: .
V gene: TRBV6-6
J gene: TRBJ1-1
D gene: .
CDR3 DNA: TGTGCCAGCAGTTCCCTCGCGGGGGCCGCTGAAGCTTTCTTT
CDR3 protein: CASSSLAGAAEAFF

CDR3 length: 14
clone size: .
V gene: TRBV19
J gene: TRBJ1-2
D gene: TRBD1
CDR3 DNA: TGTGCCAGTAGCCATACAGGGGTACCCTATGGCTACACCTTC
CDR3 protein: CASSHTGVPYGYTF

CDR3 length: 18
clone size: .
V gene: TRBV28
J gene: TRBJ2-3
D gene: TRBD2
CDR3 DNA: TGTGCCAGCAGTTTTCCGGCGGGAGGGCCAGGGCACACAGATACGCAGTATTTT
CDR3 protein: CASSFPAGGPGHTDTQYF

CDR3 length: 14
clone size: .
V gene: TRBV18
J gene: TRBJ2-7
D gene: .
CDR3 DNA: TGTGCCAGCTCACCAGGGGCAGTGACCTACGAGCAGTACTTC
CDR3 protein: CASSPGAVTYEQYF

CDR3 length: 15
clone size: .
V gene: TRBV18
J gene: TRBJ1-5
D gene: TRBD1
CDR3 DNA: TGTGCCAGCTCACCACCAGGACAGGGTAGTCAGCCCCAGCATTTT
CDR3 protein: CASSPPGQGSQPQHF

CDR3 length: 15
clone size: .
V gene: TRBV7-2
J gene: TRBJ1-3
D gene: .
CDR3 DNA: TGTGCCAGCAGCTTAGTATGGGGAAGAGGAAACACCATATATTTT
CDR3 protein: CASSLVWGRGNTIYF

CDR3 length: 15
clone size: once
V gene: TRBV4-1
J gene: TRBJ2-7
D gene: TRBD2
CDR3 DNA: TGCGCCAGCAGCCCACTAGCGGCGAGCTCCTACGAGCAGTACTTC
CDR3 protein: CASSPLAASSYEQYF

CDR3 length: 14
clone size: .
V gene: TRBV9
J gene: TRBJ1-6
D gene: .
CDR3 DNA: TGTGCCAGCAGCGTATCAGCGGATAATTCACCCCTCCACTTT
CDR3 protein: CASSVSADNSPLHF

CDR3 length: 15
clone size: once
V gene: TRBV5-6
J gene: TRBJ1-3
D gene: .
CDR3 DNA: TGTGCCAGCAGCTTGGGGCCGGGGTTCGGAAACACCATATATTTT
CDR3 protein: CASSLGPGFGNTIYF

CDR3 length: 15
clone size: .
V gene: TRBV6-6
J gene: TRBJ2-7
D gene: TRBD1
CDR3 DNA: TGTGCCAGCAGTTCCGGAGGAGCAGGGGGCTACGAGCAGTACTTC
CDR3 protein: CASSSGGAGGYEQYF